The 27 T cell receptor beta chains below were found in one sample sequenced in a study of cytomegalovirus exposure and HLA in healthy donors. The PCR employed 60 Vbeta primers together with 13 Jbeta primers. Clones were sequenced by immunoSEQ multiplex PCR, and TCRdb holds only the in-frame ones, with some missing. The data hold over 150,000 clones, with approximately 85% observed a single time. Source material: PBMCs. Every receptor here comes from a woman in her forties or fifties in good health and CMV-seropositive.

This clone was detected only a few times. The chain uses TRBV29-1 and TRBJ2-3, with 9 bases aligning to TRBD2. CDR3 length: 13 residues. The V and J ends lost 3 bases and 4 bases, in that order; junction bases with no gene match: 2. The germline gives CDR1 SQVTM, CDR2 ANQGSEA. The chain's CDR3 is CSVDVAGADTQYF. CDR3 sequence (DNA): TGCAGCGTTGATGTAGCGGGAGCAGATACGCAGTATTTT.

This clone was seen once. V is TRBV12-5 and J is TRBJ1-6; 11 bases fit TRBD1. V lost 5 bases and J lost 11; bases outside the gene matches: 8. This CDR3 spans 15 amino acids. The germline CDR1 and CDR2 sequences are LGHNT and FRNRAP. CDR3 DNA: TGTGCTAGTGGTAAGGGACAGGGGGTCGACGCACCCCTCCACTTT. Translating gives CASGKGQGVDAPLHF.

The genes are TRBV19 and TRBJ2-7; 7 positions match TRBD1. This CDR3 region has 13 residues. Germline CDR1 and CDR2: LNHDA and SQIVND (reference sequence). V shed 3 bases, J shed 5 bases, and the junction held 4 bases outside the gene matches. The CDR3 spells CASSMGTGDEQYF. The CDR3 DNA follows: TGTGCCAGTAGTATGGGAACAGGGGACGAGCAGTACTTC.

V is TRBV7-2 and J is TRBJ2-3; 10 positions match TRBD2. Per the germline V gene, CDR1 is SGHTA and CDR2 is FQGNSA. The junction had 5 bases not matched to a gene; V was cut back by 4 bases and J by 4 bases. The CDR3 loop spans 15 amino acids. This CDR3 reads CASSSGTSVSDTQYF. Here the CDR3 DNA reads TGTGCCAGCAGCTCCGGGACTAGCGTATCAGATACGCAGTATTTT.

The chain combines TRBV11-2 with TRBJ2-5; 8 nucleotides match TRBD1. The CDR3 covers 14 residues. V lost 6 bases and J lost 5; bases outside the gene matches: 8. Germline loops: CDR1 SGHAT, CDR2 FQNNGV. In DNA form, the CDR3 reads TGTGCCAGCAGGAACAGGGGGGTCTGGGAGACCCAGTACTTC. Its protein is CASRNRGVWETQYF.

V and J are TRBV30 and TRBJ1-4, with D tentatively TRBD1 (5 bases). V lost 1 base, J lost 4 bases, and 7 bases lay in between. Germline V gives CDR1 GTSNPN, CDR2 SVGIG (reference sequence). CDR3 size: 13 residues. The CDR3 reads CAWSEGLNEKLFF. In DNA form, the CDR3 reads TGTGCCTGGAGTGAGGGGCTTAATGAAAAACTGTTTTTT.

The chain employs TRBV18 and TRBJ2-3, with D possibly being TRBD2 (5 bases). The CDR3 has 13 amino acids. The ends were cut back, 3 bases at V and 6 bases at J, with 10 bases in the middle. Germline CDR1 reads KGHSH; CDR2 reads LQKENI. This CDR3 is CASSPLATDTQYF. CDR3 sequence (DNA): TGTGCCAGCTCACCGTTAGCGACCGATACGCAGTATTTT.

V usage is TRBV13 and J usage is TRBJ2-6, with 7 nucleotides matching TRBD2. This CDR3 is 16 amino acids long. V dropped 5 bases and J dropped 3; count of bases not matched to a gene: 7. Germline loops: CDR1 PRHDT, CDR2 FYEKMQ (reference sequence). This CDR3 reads CASSPREFFGANVLTF. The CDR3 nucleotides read TGTGCCAGCAGCCCGCGGGAGTTTTTTGGGGCCAACGTCCTGACTTTC. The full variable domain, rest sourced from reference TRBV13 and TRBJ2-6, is AAGVIQSPRHLIKEKRETATLKCYPIPRHDTVYWYQQGPGQDPQFLISFYEKMQSDKGSIPDRFSAQQFSDYHSELNMSSLELGDSALYFCASSPREFFGANVLTFGAGSRLTVL.

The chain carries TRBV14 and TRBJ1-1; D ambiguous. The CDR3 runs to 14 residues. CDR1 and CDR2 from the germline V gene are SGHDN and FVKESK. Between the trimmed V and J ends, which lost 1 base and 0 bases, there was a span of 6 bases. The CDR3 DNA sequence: TGTGCCAGCAGCCAAGTGGGCTTGAACACTGAAGCTTTCTTT. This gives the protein CASSQVGLNTEAFF.

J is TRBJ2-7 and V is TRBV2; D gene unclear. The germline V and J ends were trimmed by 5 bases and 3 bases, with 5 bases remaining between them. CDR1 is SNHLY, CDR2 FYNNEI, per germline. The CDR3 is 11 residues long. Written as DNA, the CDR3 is TGTGCCAGCAGTTACAACTACGAGCAGTACTTC. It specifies CASSYNYEQYF.

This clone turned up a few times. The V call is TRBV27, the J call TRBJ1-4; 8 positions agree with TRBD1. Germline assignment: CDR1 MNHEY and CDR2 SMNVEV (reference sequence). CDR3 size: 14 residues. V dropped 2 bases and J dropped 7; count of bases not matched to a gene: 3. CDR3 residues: CASSLDRGGEKLFF. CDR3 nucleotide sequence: TGTGCCAGCAGTTTAGACAGGGGTGGTGAAAAACTGTTTTTT.

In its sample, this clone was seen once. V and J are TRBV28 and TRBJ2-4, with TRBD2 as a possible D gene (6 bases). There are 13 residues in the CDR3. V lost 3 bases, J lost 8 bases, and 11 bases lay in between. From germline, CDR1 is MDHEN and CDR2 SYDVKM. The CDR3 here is CASSFIGSHIQYF. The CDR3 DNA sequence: TGTGCCAGCAGTTTTATCGGGAGCCACATTCAGTACTTC.

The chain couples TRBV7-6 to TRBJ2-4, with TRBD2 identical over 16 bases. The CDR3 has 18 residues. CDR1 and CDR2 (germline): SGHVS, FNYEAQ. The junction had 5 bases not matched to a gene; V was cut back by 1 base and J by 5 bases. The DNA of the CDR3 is TGTGCCAGCAGCTTAGGGGGACTAGCGGGAGGGCCCCAAAACATTCAGTACTTC. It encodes CASSLGGLAGGPQNIQYF.

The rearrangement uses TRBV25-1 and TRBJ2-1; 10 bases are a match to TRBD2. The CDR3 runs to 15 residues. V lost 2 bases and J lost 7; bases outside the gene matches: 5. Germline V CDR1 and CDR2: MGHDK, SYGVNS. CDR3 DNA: TGTGCCAGCAGTGAACCGCTAGCGGGAGTTAATGAGCAGTTCTTC. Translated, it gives CASSEPLAGVNEQFF.

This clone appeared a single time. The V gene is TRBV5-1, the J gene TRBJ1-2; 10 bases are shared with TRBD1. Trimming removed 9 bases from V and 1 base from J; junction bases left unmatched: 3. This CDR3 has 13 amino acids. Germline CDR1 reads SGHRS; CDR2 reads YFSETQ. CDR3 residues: CATGTGVNYGYTF. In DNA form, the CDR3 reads TGCGCCACCGGGACAGGGGTTAACTATGGCTACACCTTC.

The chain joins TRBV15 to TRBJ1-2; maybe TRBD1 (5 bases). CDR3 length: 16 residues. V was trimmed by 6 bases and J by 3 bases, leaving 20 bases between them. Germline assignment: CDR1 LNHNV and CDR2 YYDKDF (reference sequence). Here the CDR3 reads CATSFPTGGGDYGYTF. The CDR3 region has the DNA TGTGCCACCAGTTTCCCAACGGGGGGGGGAGACTATGGCTACACCTTC.

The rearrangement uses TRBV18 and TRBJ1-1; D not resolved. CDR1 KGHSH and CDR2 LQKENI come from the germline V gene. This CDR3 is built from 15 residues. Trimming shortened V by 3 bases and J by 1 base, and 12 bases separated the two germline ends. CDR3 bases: TGTGCCAGCTCACCGCCCAGTGTAAGGAACACTGAAGCTTTCTTT. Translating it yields CASSPPSVRNTEAFF.

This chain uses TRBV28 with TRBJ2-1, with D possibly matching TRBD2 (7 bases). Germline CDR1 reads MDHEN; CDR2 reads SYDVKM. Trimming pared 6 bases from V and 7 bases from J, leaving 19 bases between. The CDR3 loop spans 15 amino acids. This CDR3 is CASSSRGGNGNEQFF. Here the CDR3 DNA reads TGTGCCAGCAGCTCAAGGGGGGGGAACGGGAATGAGCAGTTCTTC.

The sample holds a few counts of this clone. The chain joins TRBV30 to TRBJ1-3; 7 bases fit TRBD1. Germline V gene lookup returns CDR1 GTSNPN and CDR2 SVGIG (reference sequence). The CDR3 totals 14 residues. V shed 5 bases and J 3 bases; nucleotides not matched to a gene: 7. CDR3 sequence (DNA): TGTGCCTGGGCTAGGGGGCCGGGTGGAAACACCATATATTTT. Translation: CAWARGPGGNTIYF. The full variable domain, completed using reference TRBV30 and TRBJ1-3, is SQTIHQWPATLVQPVGSPLSLECTVEGTSNPNLYWYRQAAGRGLQLLFYSVGIGQISSEVPQNLSASRPQDRQFILSSKKLLLSDSGFYLCAWARGPGGNTIYFGEGSWLTVV.

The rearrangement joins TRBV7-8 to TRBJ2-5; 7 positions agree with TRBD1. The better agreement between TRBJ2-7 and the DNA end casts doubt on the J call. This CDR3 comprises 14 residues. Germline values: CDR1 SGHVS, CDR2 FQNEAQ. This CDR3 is CASSSGQLNYEQYF. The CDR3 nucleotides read TGTGCCAGCAGCTCGGGACAGCTAAACTACGAGCAGTACTTC.

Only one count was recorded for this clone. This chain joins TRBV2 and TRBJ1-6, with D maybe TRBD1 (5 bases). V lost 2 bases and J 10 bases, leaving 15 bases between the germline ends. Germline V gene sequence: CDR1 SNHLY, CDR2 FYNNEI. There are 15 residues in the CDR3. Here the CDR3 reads CASSEYGQVGSPLHF. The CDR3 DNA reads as TGTGCCAGCAGTGAATATGGACAAGTAGGCTCACCCCTCCACTTT.

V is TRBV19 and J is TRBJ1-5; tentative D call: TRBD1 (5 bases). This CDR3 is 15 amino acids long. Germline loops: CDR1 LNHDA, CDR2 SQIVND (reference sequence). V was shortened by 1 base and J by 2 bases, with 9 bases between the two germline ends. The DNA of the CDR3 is TGTGCCAGTAGTATAGGGACAATCCGCAATCAGCCCCAGCATTTT. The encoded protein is CASSIGTIRNQPQHF.

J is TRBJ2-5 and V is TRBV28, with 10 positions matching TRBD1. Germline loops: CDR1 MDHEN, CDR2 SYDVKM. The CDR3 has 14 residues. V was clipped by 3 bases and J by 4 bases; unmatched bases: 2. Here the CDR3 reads CASSFGTGVETQYF. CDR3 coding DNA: TGTGCCAGCAGTTTCGGGACAGGGGTAGAGACCCAGTACTTC.

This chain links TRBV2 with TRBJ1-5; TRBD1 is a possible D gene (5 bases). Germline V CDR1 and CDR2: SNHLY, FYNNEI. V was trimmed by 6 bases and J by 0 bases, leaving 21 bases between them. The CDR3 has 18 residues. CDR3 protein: CASRPSGGLGYSNQPQHF. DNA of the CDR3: TGTGCCAGCAGACCCTCCGGGGGTTTAGGATATAGCAATCAGCCCCAGCATTTT. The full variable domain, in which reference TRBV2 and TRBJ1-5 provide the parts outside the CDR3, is EPEVTQTPSHQVTQMGQEVILRCVPISNHLYFYWYRQILGQKVEFLVSFYNNEISEKSEIFDDQFSVERPDGSNFTLKIRSTKLEDSAMYFCASRPSGGLGYSNQPQHFGDGTRLSIL.

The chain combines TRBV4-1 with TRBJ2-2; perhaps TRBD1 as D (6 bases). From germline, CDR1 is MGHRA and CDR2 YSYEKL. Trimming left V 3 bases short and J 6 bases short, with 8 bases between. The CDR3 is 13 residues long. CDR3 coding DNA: TGCGCCAGCAGCCATGAGGGGGCCGGGGAGCTGTTTTTT. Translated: CASSHEGAGELFF.

CDR3 DNA: TGTGCCAGCAGCCCCGGGACAGGGGCGGCTGAAGCTTTCTTT. This gives the protein CASSPGTGAAEAFF. The chain couples TRBV9 to TRBJ1-1; TRBD1 agrees at 10 bases. The CDR3 sequence is 14 residues long. V shed 4 bases, J shed 6 bases, and the junction held 6 bases outside the gene matches. Looked up from germline, CDR1 is SGDLS and CDR2 is YYNGEE.

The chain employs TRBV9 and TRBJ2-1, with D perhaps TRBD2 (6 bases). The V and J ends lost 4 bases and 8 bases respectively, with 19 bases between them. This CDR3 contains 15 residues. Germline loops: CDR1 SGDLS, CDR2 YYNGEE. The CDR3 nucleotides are TGTGCCAGCAGCTCTCGCGGGGTGAAAGCGGATGAGCAGTTCTTC. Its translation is CASSSRGVKADEQFF. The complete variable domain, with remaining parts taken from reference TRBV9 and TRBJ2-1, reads DSGVTQTPKHLITATGQRVTLRCSPRSGDLSVYWYQQSLDQGLQFLIQYYNGEERAKGNILERFSAQQFPDLHSELNLSSLELGDSALYFCASSSRGVKADEQFFGPGTRLTVL.